A selection of T cell receptor beta chains follows, all from one sample in a study of blood T cell repertoires in COVID-19. Profiled with immunoSEQ multiplex PCR; TCRdb holds only in-frame clones, not every one. The repertoire consists of 350,000 to 400,000 clones, with roughly 89% occurring once and the leading ten covering 1.5% to 2%. The sequenced sample consisted of PBMCs or T cells enriched from blood (not recorded which). All receptors derive from a woman aged 25-40 years who had recovered from COVID-19. CDR3s include the opening cysteine and the closing phenylalanine or tryptophan.

>TRBJ2-1|TRBV7-2
CASSSLAGGRGEQFF
>TRBJ1-2|TRBV25-1
CASSEGGGQGDYGYTF
>TRBJ2-4|TRBV12-3/TRBV12-4
CATGSRQGDIQYF
>TRBJ2-2|TRBV30
CAWSVQRGRTGELFF
>TRBJ2-3|TRBV6-5
CASRISGGDTQYF
>TRBJ2-7|TRBV27
CASSSLQRGTYEQYF
>TRBJ1-2|TRBV28
CASSSPTGQGASGYTF
>TRBJ2-2|TRBV5-6
CASSSTSGRLRNTGELFF
>TRBJ1-2|TRBV15
CATSRELAGNYGYTF
>TRBJ2-7|TRBV3-1/TRBV3-2
CASSTPRGYEQYF
>TRBJ1-2|TRBV10-3
CAISVDIADGYTF
>TRBJ2-2|TRBV18
CASSQGTGGVNTGELFF
>TRBJ1-4|TRBV7-2
CASSSGQGSNEKLFF
>TRBJ2-3|TRBV30
CAWTFQGYTDTQYF
>TRBJ2-2|TRBV6-5
CASRLQDEVTGELFF
>TRBJ2-7|TRBV18
CASSPTGSFYEQYF
>TRBJ1-4|TRBV7-2
CASSLGGREKLFF
>TRBJ1-2|TRBV11-2
CASRALNSPHGYTF
>TRBJ1-6|TRBV15
CATKLGNNRGPLHF
>TRBJ2-2|TRBV6-5
CASTRRVAGELFF
>TRBJ2-1|TRBV6-4
CASSSIPSYNEQFF
>TRBJ2-7|TRBV7-2
CASSSEAYEQYF
>TRBJ1-5|TRBV18
CASSGYGGVSEQPQHF
>TRBJ2-1|TRBV9
CASSPAGDSYNEQFF
>TRBJ2-5|TRBV19
CASRPTGETQYF
>TRBJ2-1|TRBV30
CAWAWSRAGGRTYNEQFF
>TRBJ1-2|TRBV5-6
CASSYPQGIYGYTF
>TRBJ1-4|TRBV5-1
CASSLEGRSEKLFF
>TRBJ1-2|TRBV19
CASSTDRYYGYTF
>TRBJ1-1|TRBV30
CAWNFLTGRMNTEAFF
>TRBJ1-1|TRBV2
CASSLGTVEAFF
>TRBJ2-3|TRBV6-4
CASSAVAGGHTDTQYF
>TRBJ1-2|TRBV6-5
CASSYRGTPNYGYTF
>TRBJ1-1|TRBV9
CASSLGGGTEAFF
>TRBJ1-1|TRBV11-2
CASSLVYSGSQAFF
>TRBJ2-5|TRBV5-1
CASSLAYQETQYF
>TRBJ2-5|TRBV7-2
CASSLTTGPSVETQYF
>TRBJ1-2|TRBV11-2
CASSSTRDRGVYGYTF
>TRBJ2-7|TRBV5-8
CASSLDGGEQYF
>TRBJ2-7|TRBV12-3/TRBV12-4
CASSRISSYEQYF
>TRBJ1-1|TRBV13
CASSLGYGGNTEAFF
>TRBJ2-1|TRBV5-1
CASSLITGNNEQFF
>TRBJ1-2|TRBV14
CASSQDLGHTYGYTF
>TRBJ2-7|TRBV6-5
CASSQVAGSSYEQYF
>TRBJ1-1|TRBV30
CAWSPPRGLNTEAFF
>TRBJ2-1|TRBV4-1
CASSQPTSGKTNEQFF
>TRBJ1-1|TRBV28
CASSFGFGLETEAFF
>TRBJ2-7|TRBV5-1
CASSMRLTTYEQYF